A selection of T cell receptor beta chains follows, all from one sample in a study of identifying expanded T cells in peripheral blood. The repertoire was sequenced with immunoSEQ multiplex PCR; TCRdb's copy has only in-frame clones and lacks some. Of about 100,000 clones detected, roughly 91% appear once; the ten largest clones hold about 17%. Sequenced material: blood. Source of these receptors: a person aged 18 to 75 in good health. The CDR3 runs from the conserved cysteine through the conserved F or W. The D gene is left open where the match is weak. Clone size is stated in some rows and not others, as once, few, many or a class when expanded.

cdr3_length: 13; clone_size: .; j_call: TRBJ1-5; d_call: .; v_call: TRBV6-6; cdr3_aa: CASSQNSNQPQHF; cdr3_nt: TGTGCCAGCAGTCAGAATAGCAATCAGCCCCAGCATTTT
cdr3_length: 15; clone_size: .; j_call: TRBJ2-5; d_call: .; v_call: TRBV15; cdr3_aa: CATSRVGNVGETQYF; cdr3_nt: TGTGCCACCAGCAGAGTCGGTAACGTCGGGGAGACCCAGTACTTC
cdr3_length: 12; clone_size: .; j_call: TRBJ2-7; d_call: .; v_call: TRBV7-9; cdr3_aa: CASSWDHYEQYF; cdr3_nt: TGTGCCAGCAGTTGGGACCATTACGAGCAGTACTTC
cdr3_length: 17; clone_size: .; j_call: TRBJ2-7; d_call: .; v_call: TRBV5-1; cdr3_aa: CASSEQDSRLFSYEQYF; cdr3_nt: TGCGCCAGCAGCGAACAAGACTCTAGGTTATTCTCCTACGAGCAGTACTTC
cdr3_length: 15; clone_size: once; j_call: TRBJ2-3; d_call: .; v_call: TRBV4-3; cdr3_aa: CAKITPEASTDTQYF; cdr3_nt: TGCGCCAAAATTACCCCCGAGGCTAGCACAGATACGCAGTATTTT
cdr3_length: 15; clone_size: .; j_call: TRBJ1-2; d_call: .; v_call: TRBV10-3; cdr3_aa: CAIRTGTEFWRGYTF; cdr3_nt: TGTGCCATCAGAACCGGGACCGAGTTTTGGCGCGGCTACACCTTC
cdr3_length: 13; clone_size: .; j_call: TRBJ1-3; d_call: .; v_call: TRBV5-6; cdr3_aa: CASSFTQRNTIYF; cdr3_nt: TGTGCCAGCAGCTTCACGCAGAGGAACACCATATATTTT
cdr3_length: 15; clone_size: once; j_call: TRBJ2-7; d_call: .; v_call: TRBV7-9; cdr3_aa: CASSSGNVVMAGAIF; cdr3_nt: TGTGCCAGCAGCTCGGGGAACGTGGTTATGGCAGGGGCTATCTTC
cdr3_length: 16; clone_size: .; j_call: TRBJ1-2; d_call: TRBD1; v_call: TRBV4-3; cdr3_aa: CASSQDFDRGNYGYTF; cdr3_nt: TGCGCCAGCAGCCAAGATTTCGACAGGGGCAACTATGGCTACACCTTC
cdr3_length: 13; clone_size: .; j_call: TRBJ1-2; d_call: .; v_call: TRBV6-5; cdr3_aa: CASSYSGSYGYTF; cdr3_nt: TGTGCCAGCAGTTATTCCGGGAGCTATGGCTACACCTTC
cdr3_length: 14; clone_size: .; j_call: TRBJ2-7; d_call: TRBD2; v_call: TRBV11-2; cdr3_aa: CASSPPSGAYEQYF; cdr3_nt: TGTGCCAGCAGCCCTCCTAGCGGGGCGTACGAGCAGTACTTC
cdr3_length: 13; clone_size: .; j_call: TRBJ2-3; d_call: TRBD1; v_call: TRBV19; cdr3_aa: CASSPGGTDTQYF; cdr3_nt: TGTGCCAGTAGTCCAGGGGGAACAGATACGCAGTATTTT
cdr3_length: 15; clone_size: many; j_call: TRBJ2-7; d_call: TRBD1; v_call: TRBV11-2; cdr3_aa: CASSLAGTAQGEQYF; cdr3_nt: TGTGCCAGCAGCTTAGCAGGGACAGCCCAAGGGGAGCAGTACTTC
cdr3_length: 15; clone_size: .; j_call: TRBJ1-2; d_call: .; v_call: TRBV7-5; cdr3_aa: CARSPVTRDSYGYTF; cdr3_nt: TGTGCCAGAAGCCCAGTCACCCGGGACAGCTATGGCTACACCTTC
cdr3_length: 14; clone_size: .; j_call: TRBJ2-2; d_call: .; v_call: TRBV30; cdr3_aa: CAFPRALNPGELFF; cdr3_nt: TGTGCCTTCCCCCGGGCCTTAAATCCCGGGGAGCTGTTTTTT
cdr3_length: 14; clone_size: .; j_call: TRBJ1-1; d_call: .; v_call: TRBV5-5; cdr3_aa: CASSWDTGFTEAFF; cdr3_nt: TGTGCCAGCAGCTGGGATACAGGTTTCACTGAAGCTTTCTTT
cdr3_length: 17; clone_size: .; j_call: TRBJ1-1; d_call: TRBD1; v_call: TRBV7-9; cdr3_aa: CASSPGTGGPGNTEAFF; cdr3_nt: TGTGCCAGCAGTCCCGGGACAGGGGGACCAGGGAACACTGAAGCTTTCTTT
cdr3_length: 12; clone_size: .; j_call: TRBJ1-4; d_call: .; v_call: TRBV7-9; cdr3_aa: CASSLYQGKLFF; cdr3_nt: TGTGCCAGCAGCTTATATCAGGGAAAACTGTTTTTT
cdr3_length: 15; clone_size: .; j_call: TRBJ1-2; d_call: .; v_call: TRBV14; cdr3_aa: CASSQEPGANYGYTF; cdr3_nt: TGTGCCAGCAGCCAAGAGCCGGGGGCGAACTATGGCTACACCTTC
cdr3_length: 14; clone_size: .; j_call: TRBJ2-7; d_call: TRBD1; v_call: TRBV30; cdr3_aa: CAWTKTGDLREQYF; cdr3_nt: TGTGCCTGGACCAAGACAGGGGACCTACGCGAGCAGTACTTC
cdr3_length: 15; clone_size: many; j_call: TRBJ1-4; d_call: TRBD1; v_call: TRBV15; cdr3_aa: CATSRGTGGVEKLFF; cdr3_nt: TGTGCCACCAGCAGAGGGACAGGGGGCGTTGAAAAACTGTTTTTT
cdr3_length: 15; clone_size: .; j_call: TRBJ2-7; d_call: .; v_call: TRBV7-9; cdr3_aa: CASSLVGDLAYEQYF; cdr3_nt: TGTGCCAGCAGCTTAGTCGGGGACCTAGCCTACGAGCAGTACTTC
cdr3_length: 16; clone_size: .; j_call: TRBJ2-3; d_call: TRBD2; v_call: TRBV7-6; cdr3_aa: CASSALLAGGADTQYF; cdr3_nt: TGTGCCAGCAGCGCCCTGCTAGCGGGGGGAGCAGATACGCAGTATTTT